Listed here are 2 T cell receptor beta chains from one sample, sequenced in a study of human T cells and chemical hapten exposure. Using its own MiXCR run on the RACE reads, TCRdb lists one record per CDR3 protein. The sample has 60,000 to 80,000 distinct CDR3 sequences, approximately 32% seen once. Time point: patch test 1, 2 weeks after DPC sensitization. Treatment specified: therapeutic diphenylcyclopropenone sensitization with weekly scalp DPC. The sample here was whole blood, taken in connection with sensitization to the hapten diphenylcyclopropenone (DPC). All receptors derive from a middle-aged man with alopecia areata. Some clones in this sample may be carry-over from other donors' samples.

The table lists this clonotype with a few counts. This rearrangement joins TRBV5-6 to TRBJ2-3, with 9 bases aligning to TRBD2. V shed 4 bases, J shed 6 bases, and the junction held 9 bases outside the gene matches. The CDR3 is 15 residues long. Germline V CDR1 and CDR2: SGHDT, YYEEEE. CDR3 DNA sequence: TGTGCCAGCAGCCCCCCGGCGGGAGGGCTCGATACGCAGTATTTT. Translation gives CASSPPAGGLDTQYF. The variable domain in full, with the rest retrieved from reference TRBV5-6 and TRBJ2-3, is DAGVTQSPTHLIKTRGQQVTLRCSPKSGHDTVSWYQQALGQGPQFIFQYYEEEERQRGNFPDRFSGHQFPNYSSELNVNALLLGDSALYLCASSPPAGGLDTQYFGPGTRLTVL.

The CDR3 protein is CASSLGGLAGNEQFF. CDR3 coding DNA: TGTGCCAGCAGCTTAGGTGGGCTAGCTGGCAATGAGCAGTTCTTC. This rearrangement joins TRBV7-9 to TRBJ2-1; tentative D call: TRBD2 (5 bases). This CDR3 is 15 amino acids long. Germline V CDR1 and CDR2: SEHNR, FQNEAQ (reference sequence). V lost 1 base and J lost 6, with 13 bases in between.